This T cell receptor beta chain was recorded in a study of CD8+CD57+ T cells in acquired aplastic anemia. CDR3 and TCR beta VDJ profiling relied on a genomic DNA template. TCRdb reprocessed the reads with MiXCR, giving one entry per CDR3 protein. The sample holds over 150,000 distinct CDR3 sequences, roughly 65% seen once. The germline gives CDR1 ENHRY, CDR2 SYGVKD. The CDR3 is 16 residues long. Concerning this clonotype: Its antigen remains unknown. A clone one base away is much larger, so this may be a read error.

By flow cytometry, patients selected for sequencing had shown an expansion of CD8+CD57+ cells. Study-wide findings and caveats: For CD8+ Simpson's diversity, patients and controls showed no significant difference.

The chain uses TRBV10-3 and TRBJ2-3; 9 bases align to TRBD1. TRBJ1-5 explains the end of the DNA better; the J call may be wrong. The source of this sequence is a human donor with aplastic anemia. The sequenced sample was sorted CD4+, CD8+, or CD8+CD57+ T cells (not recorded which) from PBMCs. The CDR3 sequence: CASKETGTGPTDTQHF. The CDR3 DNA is TGTGCCAGCAAAGAGACCGGGACAGGGCCGACAGATACGCAGCATTTT.